This TCR beta chain was recorded in a study of T cells in Graves' hyperthyroidism and ophthalmopathy (dated by TCRdb to between 2018 and 2021). Background on the whole study: Peripheral blood was collected at initial diagnosis, before any treatment. Following sampling, methimazole starting at 30 mg daily was given to hyperthyroidism patients, and high-dose intravenous methylprednisolone was given to ophthalmopathy patients. Whether ophthalmopathy could be predicted prospectively was tested in an independent validation cohort made up of roughly 19 hyperthyroidism patients plus 17 patients who later progressed to ophthalmopathy. According to the paper, TCR Vbeta CDR3 sequencing was carried out on 135 peripheral blood samples, which came from 40 to 45 ophthalmopathy, around 74 hyperthyroidism and around 17 progressor patients. A discovery cohort of approximately 100 patients, 43 with Graves' ophthalmopathy and approximately 55 with stable Graves' hyperthyroidism, was used to find distinguishing TCR V-J signatures. In addition, the study compared T-cell repertoires in thyroid tissue and in blood from roughly 6 Graves' hyperthyroidism patients. The 100 or so discovery patients were divided at random into training and test sets in a 7:3 ratio.

In the ophthalmopathy patients, disease was moderately to severely active, with a Clinical Activity Score of 3 or more, a NOSPECS grade of 4 or more, and a duration of less than 3 months. Patients with uncontrolled infections, other autoimmune diseases, pregnancy or lactation were excluded. Diagnoses were established on the basis of clinical symptoms, serum thyroxine and TRAb, thyroid ultrasound, and orbital computed tomography. PBMCs were separated from roughly 9.3 ml of fresh peripheral blood using Ficoll-Paque density gradient centrifugation. Total RNA was extracted with Trizol reagent, and quality was checked on an Agilent 2100 Bioanalyzer. Broader findings and caveats from the paper: No statistical method was used to set the sample size in advance, and investigators knew the group allocation. A model built on a 13 V-J signature distinguished ophthalmopathy from stable hyperthyroidism, reaching about 88% sensitivity and about 81% specificity in cross-validation and 80%/75% in testing. Blood samples also contained most of the expanded thyroid clonotypes (frequency above 0.001), which suggests that blood repertoires may reflect thyroid immune responses. In validation, progression to ophthalmopathy was predicted by the model with 70.59% sensitivity and nearly 75% specificity, a median of roughly 6.4 months before onset.

The TCR beta CDR3 regions were amplified from RNA transcripts. For the first round of RT-PCR on the TCR CDR3, the HTBI primer set was used together with the Qiagen OneStep RT-PCR kit. A second multiplex PCR round built the libraries, followed by size selection and purification. Libraries were sequenced paired-end with 100 bp reads on an Illumina HiSeq2000. Processing in the source paper ran as follows. SOAPnuke was used to process the raw data, removing reads that contained adapters or uncalled bases, had a mean Phred below 15, or lacked an exact match to the constant primer or identifier. High-quality paired reads were merged with COPE v1.2.5, and unique nucleotide sequences were defined as clonotypes. MiTCR v1.1 was used to align clonotypes to the IMGT TRBV, TRBD and TRBJ reference segments. Analysis was restricted to V-J combinations with a frequency above 0.0001, which covered over 98% of repertoires. A TCS score was defined as the ratio between F50 (clonal expansion) and ExV (chaos), using BLOSUM62-based TCRdist between CDR3 peptides within each V-J. Welch's t-statistics and random forest reduced around 520 V-J features to 13, which were used in a naive Bayes classifier (R e1071). The public reads were quality trimmed at Q25 with fastp and then assembled into clones with MiXCR by TCRdb, keeping productive beta chains. Rows with a matching CDR3 protein are joined into one entry that keeps the most common DNA and genes. In this record, the V and J calls reflect TCRdb's handling and not the investigators' own analysis. This sample holds 330,000 or so distinct CDR3 sequences; approximately 18% were observed only once. The ten largest clones add up to approximately 35% of the sample.

CDR3 length: 17 amino acids, cysteine to phenylalanine. Only the CDR3 DNA is retained, 51 bases long and in frame from the first base. Trimming at the junction amounts to 1 base on V and 2 bases on J, and the germline ends lie 16 bases apart. The germline V gene yields SGHVS for CDR1 and FNYEAQ for CDR2. This clonotype has at least ten counts. Its antigen is unknown. Base-call qualities are not available, and no considerably larger clone is one nucleotide away. Sequencing used blood. The receptor comes from a man aged 45-65 years with Graves' ophthalmopathy. This receptor chain uses TRBV7-6 and TRBJ2-3; possibly the D gene is TRBD2, per 6 matching bases. The CDR3 region reads CASSLGVGTGNTDTQYF. The DNA sequence follows: TGTGCCAGCAGCTTAGGGGTCGGGACTGGCAACACAGATACGCAGTATTTT.